The 23 T cell receptor beta chains below all came from one sample that was sequenced in a study of shared clonotypes between healthy human individuals. CD45RO-negative, CCR7-positively selected cells formed the naive CD8 fraction, excluding terminally differentiated effector memory CD45RA+ cells. This table comes from immunoSEQ multiplex PCR, and its TCRdb copy is limited to in-frame clones, with some not included. The profile covers around 2,000,000 clones, with just over 90% appearing a single time and about 1.8% taken by the ten largest. The sequenced material came from naive CD8+ T cells from PBMCs. These TCRs come from a man aged 18 to 30 in good health. Some clones in this sample may be carry-over from other donors' samples.

This chain connects TRBV27 to TRBJ1-2; D not certain. V was clipped by 5 bases and J by 4 bases, with 20 bases between them. Germline CDR1 reads MNHEY; CDR2 reads SMNVEV (reference sequence). The CDR3 has 16 amino acids. CDR3 sequence (DNA): TGTGCCAGCAGTCCGTCTGACGGACCCGTATCCTATGGCTACACCTTC. This encodes CASSPSDGPVSYGYTF.

The chain links TRBV11-1 to TRBJ2-1; 7 nucleotides align to TRBD2. The CDR3 totals 14 residues. Germline V gene data show CDR1 as SGHAT and CDR2 as FQDESV (reference sequence). The V gene end was trimmed by 7 bases and the J gene end by 8 bases; junction bases not matched to a gene: 11. The CDR3 region has the DNA TGTGCCAGCATGATGGGGCTAGCGGACGATGAGCAGTTCTTC. It codes for CASMMGLADDEQFF.

CDR3 amino acids: CASSQVGDGQETQYF. For the CDR3, the DNA is TGTGCCAGCAGCCAAGTTGGGGACGGCCAAGAGACCCAGTACTTC. This chain connects TRBV4-2 to TRBJ2-5, with D perhaps matching TRBD1 or TRBD2 (5 bases each). Germline CDR1 is LGHNA and CDR2 is YNFKEQ. Deletions cut 1 base from V and 1 base from J, with 10 bases between. CDR3 length equals 15 residues.

V and J are TRBV19 and TRBJ1-2; the D gene is possibly TRBD1 (6 bases). The CDR3 spans 12 residues. Germline lookup yields CDR1 LNHDA and CDR2 SQIVND (reference sequence). Trimming removed 6 bases from V and 2 bases from J, with 7 bases in between. The CDR3 region is CASRDSNYGYTF. DNA for the CDR3: TGTGCCAGTAGGGACAGCAACTATGGCTACACCTTC.

The rearrangement joins TRBV6-5 to TRBJ2-7; tentatively, D is TRBD2 (5 bases). Germline loops: CDR1 MNHEY, CDR2 SVGAGI. The CDR3 has 13 residues. V was pared by 3 bases and J by 5 bases, with 11 bases between. The chain's CDR3 is CASSYEGHHEQYF. The CDR3 nucleotides read TGTGCCAGCAGTTATGAGGGCCACCACGAGCAGTACTTC.

This clone was seen only once. V is TRBV7-6 and J is TRBJ2-1; 9 bases map to TRBD2. Trimming removed 5 bases from V and 1 base from J; junction bases left unmatched: 9. CDR3 length: 17 residues. Germline CDR1 is SGHVS and CDR2 is FNYEAQ. The CDR3 loop is CASSPRVAGVSYNEQFF. CDR3 DNA sequence: TGTGCCAGCAGCCCACGGGTAGCGGGAGTTTCCTACAATGAGCAGTTCTTC.

This clone was picked up one time. The CDR3 region has the DNA TGTGCCAGCAGCCCCGGGAGTTTCGATGGCTACACCTTC. This gives the protein CASSPGSFDGYTF. V is TRBV5-5 and J is TRBJ1-2; D not certain. Trimming removed 4 bases from V and 6 bases from J, with 13 bases in between. Germline V CDR1 and CDR2: SGHKS, YYEKEE (reference sequence). The CDR3 has 13 residues.

The V call is TRBV7-9, the J call TRBJ2-5; TRBD1 matches 10 bases. V lost 8 bases and J lost 5; bases outside the gene matches: 8. From germline, CDR1 is SEHNR and CDR2 FQNEAQ (reference sequence). The CDR3 spans 14 residues. The CDR3 DNA follows: TGTGCCAGCGGGAGGACAGGGGGTGATGAGACCCAGTACTTC. Its translation is CASGRTGGDETQYF.

This clone was picked up one time. The chain combines TRBV11-3 with TRBJ2-7; 7 bases match TRBD1. CDR3 length: 13 residues. The trim removed 4 bases at V and 6 bases at J, leaving 6 bases unmatched. Germline lookup yields CDR1 SGHNT and CDR2 YENEEA. The CDR3 nucleotides are TGTGCCAGCAGCTCTTGGGGACAGACCGAGCAGTACTTC. This encodes CASSSWGQTEQYF.

This chain joins TRBV2 and TRBJ2-7, with 10 nucleotides matching TRBD1. The CDR3 has 15 residues. V lost 5 bases and J lost 1; bases outside the gene matches: 5. Germline CDR1 and CDR2: SNHLY and FYNNEI. The CDR3 loop is CASSPRQGASYEQYF. For the CDR3, the DNA is TGTGCCAGCAGTCCCAGACAGGGGGCATCCTACGAGCAGTACTTC.

In regard to this clone: Within the sample, other DNA sequences also encode this same CDR3. V is TRBV9 and J is TRBJ2-6; D is tentatively TRBD1 or TRBD2 (7 bases each). This CDR3 is 16 amino acids long. Germline CDR1 reads SGDLS; CDR2 reads YYNGEE. The V end lost 4 bases, the J end lost 0 bases, and 11 bases lay between the germline ends. The CDR3 spells CASSPGGGSGANVLTF. The CDR3 nucleotides are TGTGCCAGCAGCCCAGGGGGGGGCTCTGGGGCCAACGTCCTGACTTTC.

The rearrangement links TRBV28 to TRBJ2-3; D is ambiguous. The CDR3 is made up of 14 amino acids. Per the germline V gene, CDR1 is MDHEN and CDR2 is SYDVKM. V lost 4 bases and J 5 bases, leaving 13 bases between the germline ends. The CDR3 region is CASSSSSPVDTQYF. CDR3 sequence (DNA): TGTGCCAGCAGTTCCTCTTCGCCCGTAGATACGCAGTATTTT.

The J gene is TRBJ1-1, the V gene TRBV6-5; TRBD1 matches at 7 bases. V dropped 1 base and J dropped 1; count of bases not matched to a gene: 6. Germline-derived CDR1 and CDR2 are MNHEY and SVGAGI. This CDR3 spans 16 amino acids. The CDR3 loop reads CASSYWGGGPNTEAFF. The CDR3 DNA reads TGTGCCAGCAGTTACTGGGGAGGGGGCCCGAACACTGAAGCTTTCTTT.

This clone has just one count. This CDR3 reads CASVPYDYYNEQFF. CDR3 bases: TGTGCCAGCGTCCCATACGATTACTACAATGAGCAGTTCTTC. The chain joins TRBV2 to TRBJ2-1; D gene ambiguous. The ends were cut back, 8 bases at V and 3 bases at J, with 14 bases in the middle. This CDR3 has 14 amino acids. Germline CDR1 and CDR2: SNHLY and FYNNEI.

J is TRBJ1-4 and V is TRBV10-3, with 9 nucleotides matching TRBD1. Germline V gene data show CDR1 as ENHRY and CDR2 as SYGVKD. This CDR3 is built from 19 residues. J lost 2 bases, V lost 4 bases, and 14 bases had no gene match. In DNA form, the CDR3 reads TGTGCCATCAGTGCGGCGGACAGGGGTCACATGGCGACTAATGAAAAACTGTTTTTT. It yields the protein CAISAADRGHMATNEKLFF.

This chain uses TRBV7-9 with TRBJ2-5, with TRBD2 matching 15 bases. The CDR3 runs 16 residues. Trimming removed 4 bases from V and 5 bases from J; junction bases left unmatched: 5. The germline V gene encodes CDR1 SEHNR and CDR2 FQNEAQ (reference sequence). CDR3 in amino acids: CASSSGLAGGRETQYF. CDR3 nucleotide sequence: TGTGCCAGCAGCTCAGGACTAGCGGGAGGGCGCGAGACCCAGTACTTC.

With regard to this clone: Other DNA sequences in the sample encode the same CDR3. CDR3 amino acids: CASSLRQVYNEQFF. The CDR3 coding sequence is TGTGCCAGCAGTTTAAGACAGGTATACAATGAGCAGTTCTTC. The chain carries TRBV27 and TRBJ2-1, with D possibly matching TRBD1 (6 bases). Germline assignment: CDR1 MNHEY and CDR2 SMNVEV (reference sequence). CDR3 length equals 14 residues. Trimming cost V 2 bases and J 4 bases, with 9 bases left between them.

The V and J genes are TRBV9 and TRBJ2-1; TRBD1 might be the D (6 bases). CDR3 length: 15 amino acids. V was pared by 0 bases and J by 7 bases, with 14 bases between. CDR1 and CDR2 (germline): SGDLS, YYNGEE. The CDR3 DNA reads as TGTGCCAGCAGCGTAGAGCTCAGGGGAAAGAATGAGCAGTTCTTC. Amino acids: CASSVELRGKNEQFF.

V gene TRBV5-5 combines with J gene TRBJ2-7; possibly TRBD1 for D (6 bases). This CDR3 region has 14 residues. The germline V and J ends were trimmed by 7 bases and 3 bases, with 17 bases remaining between them. Germline V gives CDR1 SGHKS, CDR2 YYEKEE (reference sequence). DNA of the CDR3: TGTGCCAGCGCCTCAGGGGACATAATCTACGAGCAGTACTTC. Translation gives CASASGDIIYEQYF.

The chain combines TRBV27 with TRBJ1-5, with D uncertain. The length of the CDR3 is 15 residues. The V end was cut by 2 bases, the J end by 3 bases, with 11 bases between. Germline loops: CDR1 MNHEY, CDR2 SMNVEV (reference sequence). The CDR3 coding sequence is TGTGCCAGCAGTTTAAGTATGGCGGTCAATCAGCCCCAGCATTTT. This codes for CASSLSMAVNQPQHF.

This chain joins TRBV5-1 and TRBJ1-4, with D possibly matching TRBD1 (6 bases). The V gene lost 0 bases and the J gene lost 6 bases, with 12 bases spanning the gap. Germline CDR1 is SGHRS and CDR2 is YFSETQ. The CDR3 length is 15 residues. The CDR3 region is CASSLGQASYEKLFF. The CDR3 DNA reads TGCGCCAGCAGCTTGGGACAGGCATCCTATGAAAAACTGTTTTTT.

This clone was seen only once. The rearrangement joins TRBV28 to TRBJ2-1; TRBD2 aligns across 9 bases. This CDR3 comprises 15 residues. Germline lookup yields CDR1 MDHEN and CDR2 SYDVKM. V lost 6 bases, J lost 9 bases, and 12 bases stayed unmatched. As DNA, the CDR3 is TGTGCCAGCAGCGACGGCCTAGCGGGATTGGGTGAGCAGTTCTTC. Protein product: CASSDGLAGLGEQFF. The full variable domain, its missing parts supplied by reference TRBV28 and TRBJ2-1, is DVKVTQSSRYLVKRTGEKVFLECVQDMDHENMFWYRQDPGLGLRLIYFSYDVKMKEKGDIPEGYSVSREKKERFSLILESASTNQTSMYLCASSDGLAGLGEQFFGPGTRLTVL.

V gene TRBV2 combines with J gene TRBJ1-2; D not certain. This CDR3 region has 14 residues. Trimming stripped 4 bases from V and 12 bases from J, with 21 bases between. The germline V gene encodes CDR1 SNHLY and CDR2 FYNNEI. This CDR3 reads CASSGEPDLMRDTF. The CDR3 bases are TGTGCCAGCAGTGGAGAACCAGATCTAATGCGGGACACCTTC.